The 18 T cell receptor beta chains listed next were all sequenced from one sample in a study of blood T cell repertoires in COVID-19. TCRdb's copy holds only in-frame clones and misses some; the assay was immunoSEQ multiplex PCR. In the table there are around 88,000 clones, over 75% of which are singletons. Sample: peripheral blood. The receptors were gathered from a woman older than 75 with acute or convalescent COVID-19.

The chain recombines TRBV5-6 with TRBJ2-7, with 9 bases matching TRBD2. Germline trimming cut 3 bases from V and 2 bases from J; bases unmatched to any gene: 3. Germline V CDR1 and CDR2: SGHDT, YYEEEE. The CDR3 spans 14 residues. CDR3: CASSSGTSTYEQYF. Here the CDR3 DNA reads TGTGCCAGCAGCTCCGGGACTAGCACCTACGAGCAGTACTTC.

The rearrangement links TRBV19 to TRBJ1-1; maybe TRBD1 (6 bases). This CDR3 is built from 14 residues. Germline CDR1 is LNHDA and CDR2 is SQIVND (reference sequence). Trimming left V 1 base short and J 3 bases short, with 9 bases between. CDR3 DNA sequence: TGTGCCAGTAGTATAGCAGGGGCCCACACTGAAGCTTTCTTT. Protein: CASSIAGAHTEAFF.

The CDR3 nucleotides read TGTGCCAGCAGTTACGGGGGGGGCCAGCCCCAGCATTTT. It codes for CASSYGGGQPQHF. The chain is built from TRBV6-5 and TRBJ1-5; possibly TRBD1 for D (6 bases). The CDR3 spans 13 residues. CDR1 MNHEY and CDR2 SVGAGI come from the germline V gene. The germline V and J ends were trimmed by 2 bases and 7 bases, with 9 bases remaining between them.

CDR3 protein: CASSYQGPYGYTF. The DNA for the CDR3 is TGTGCCAGCAGTTACCAGGGTCCCTATGGCTACACCTTC. The V call is TRBV6-5, the J call TRBJ1-2; maybe TRBD1 (5 bases). Germline V gives CDR1 MNHEY, CDR2 SVGAGI. The germline V and J ends were trimmed by 2 bases and 4 bases, with 8 bases remaining between them. This CDR3 has 13 amino acids.

The chain carries TRBV5-1 and TRBJ2-3, with a tentative D call TRBD1 (5 bases). V was trimmed by 2 bases and J by 2 bases, leaving 9 bases between them. The length of the CDR3 is 14 residues. CDR1 and CDR2 from the germline V gene are SGHRS and YFSETQ. The CDR3 is CASSFGQDTDTQYF. DNA of the CDR3: TGCGCCAGCAGCTTTGGACAAGACACAGATACGCAGTATTTT.

The chain is built from TRBV5-1 and TRBJ2-3; D call uncertain. The CDR3 extends over 15 amino acids. V dropped 3 bases and J dropped 2 bases, with 13 bases sitting between them. Germline CDR1 reads SGHRS; CDR2 reads YFSETQ. The CDR3: CASSSPVGSTDTQYF. In DNA, the CDR3 is TGCGCCAGCAGCTCCCCGGTCGGGTCCACAGATACGCAGTATTTT. The variable domain in full, with the rest retrieved from reference TRBV5-1 and TRBJ2-3, is KAGVTQTPRYLIKTRGQQVTLSCSPISGHRSVSWYQQTPGQGLQFLFEYFSETQRNKGNFPGRFSGRQFSNSRSEMNVSTLELGDSALYLCASSSPVGSTDTQYFGPGTRLTVL.

The chain joins TRBV4-2 to TRBJ1-2; D uncertain. The V end was cut by 2 bases, the J end by 4 bases, with 17 bases between. Looked up from germline, CDR1 is LGHNA and CDR2 is YNFKEQ. The CDR3 length is 16 residues. The CDR3 nucleotides are TGTGCCAGCAGCCAAACAAGCGAAACGGCCACCTATGGCTACACCTTC. Translated: CASSQTSETATYGYTF.

V is TRBV7-9 and J is TRBJ2-7; 9 bases are a match to TRBD2. V was pared by 0 bases and J by 4 bases, with 4 bases of the junction left unmatched. CDR3 length: 15 residues. The germline CDR1 and CDR2 sequences are SEHNR and FQNEAQ (reference sequence). CDR3 DNA sequence: TGTGCCAGCAGCTTAGCGGTTAGCGGGAGTTACGAGCAGTACTTC. This encodes CASSLAVSGSYEQYF.

V is TRBV7-6 and J is TRBJ1-4; possibly TRBD1 for D (5 bases). Trimming shortened V by 1 base and J by 10 bases, and 10 bases separated the two germline ends. CDR3 size: 13 residues. Germline-derived CDR1 and CDR2 are SGHVS and FNYEAQ. The CDR3 spells CASSLEPGVKLFF. DNA for the CDR3: TGTGCCAGCAGCTTAGAGCCGGGGGTAAAACTGTTTTTT.

Note on this clone: At the DNA level, this CDR3 is encoded by other sequences in the same sample as well. The J gene is TRBJ1-2, the V gene TRBV19; TRBD1 aligns across 12 bases. Trimming at V came to 8 bases and at J to 5 bases, leaving 6 bases not matched to a gene. From germline, CDR1 is LNHDA and CDR2 SQIVND (reference sequence). The CDR3 loop spans 14 amino acids. CDR3 DNA sequence: TGTGCCAGTTGGGACAGGGGGCGCTTGTATGGCTACACCTTC. Translation gives CASWDRGRLYGYTF.

The chain has TRBV5-5 and TRBJ2-3; no clear D gene. The germline V gene has CDR1 SGHKS and CDR2 YYEKEE (reference sequence). Trimming pared 3 bases from V and 4 bases from J, leaving 24 bases between. The CDR3 is made up of 18 amino acids. The CDR3 region has the DNA TGTGCCAGCAGCTCCGCGCCATCTTCCCCGATATCGCCAGATACGCAGTATTTT. Translating gives CASSSAPSSPISPDTQYF.

The chain combines TRBV9 with TRBJ1-2; D is ambiguous. The germline gives CDR1 SGDLS, CDR2 YYNGEE. Trimming removed 0 bases at V and 0 bases at J, with 12 bases between. The CDR3 covers 16 residues. CDR3 sequence (DNA): TGTGCCAGCAGCGTAGGTCCACGAGGGACTAACTATGGCTACACCTTC. This sequence encodes CASSVGPRGTNYGYTF.

The rearrangement uses TRBV9 and TRBJ1-6; 8 bases align to TRBD1. Trimming at V came to 0 bases and at J to 12 bases, leaving 2 bases not matched to a gene. Germline V gene lookup returns CDR1 SGDLS and CDR2 YYNGEE. The CDR3 runs to 13 residues. Written as DNA, the CDR3 is TGTGCCAGCAGCGTAGACAGGGGGGAACCCCTCCACTTT. Protein: CASSVDRGEPLHF.

The chain has TRBV28 and TRBJ1-2; 7 nucleotides align to TRBD1. There are 15 residues in the CDR3. Germline V gene sequence: CDR1 MDHEN, CDR2 SYDVKM. V lost 5 bases and J lost 4; bases outside the gene matches: 10. CDR3 bases: TGTGCCAGCAGTACTCCGGGACAGTCGTTCTATGGCTACACCTTC. It specifies CASSTPGQSFYGYTF.

The V call is TRBV7-9, the J call TRBJ2-3; D remains ambiguous. CDR1 and CDR2 (germline): SEHNR, FQNEAQ (reference sequence). Trimming took 6 bases from V and 3 from J, leaving 10 bases between them. The CDR3 is 13 amino acids. The CDR3 DNA reads as TGTGCCAGCAGTAAGCGAGAAACAGATACGCAGTATTTT. This translates into CASSKRETDTQYF.

The chain employs TRBV7-8 and TRBJ2-7, with D possibly matching TRBD2 (5 bases). Trimming shortened V by 0 bases and J by 7 bases, and 16 bases separated the two germline ends. The CDR3 is 15 amino acids. Germline V gives CDR1 SGHVS, CDR2 FQNEAQ. The CDR3 sequence is CASSLALGEAREQYF. The CDR3 DNA sequence: TGTGCCAGCAGCTTAGCGCTCGGGGAAGCGAGGGAGCAGTACTTC.

The chain is built from TRBV7-9 and TRBJ1-2; D perhaps matches TRBD1 (5 bases). Trimming stripped 4 bases from V and 4 bases from J, with 16 bases between. Germline lookup yields CDR1 SEHNR and CDR2 FQNEAQ (reference sequence). This CDR3 contains 15 residues. CDR3: CASSYDSVTLYGYTF. Written as DNA, the CDR3 is TGTGCCAGCAGCTATGACAGTGTTACCCTCTATGGCTACACCTTC.

CDR3 sequence: CASRPSAGYGYTF. As DNA, the CDR3 is TGTGCCAGTAGGCCTTCGGCAGGGTATGGCTACACCTTC. The J gene is TRBJ1-2, the V gene TRBV19, with D possibly being TRBD1 (5 bases). Trimming shortened V by 6 bases and J by 5 bases, and 13 bases separated the two germline ends. The germline gives CDR1 LNHDA, CDR2 SQIVND (reference sequence). This CDR3 contains 13 residues.